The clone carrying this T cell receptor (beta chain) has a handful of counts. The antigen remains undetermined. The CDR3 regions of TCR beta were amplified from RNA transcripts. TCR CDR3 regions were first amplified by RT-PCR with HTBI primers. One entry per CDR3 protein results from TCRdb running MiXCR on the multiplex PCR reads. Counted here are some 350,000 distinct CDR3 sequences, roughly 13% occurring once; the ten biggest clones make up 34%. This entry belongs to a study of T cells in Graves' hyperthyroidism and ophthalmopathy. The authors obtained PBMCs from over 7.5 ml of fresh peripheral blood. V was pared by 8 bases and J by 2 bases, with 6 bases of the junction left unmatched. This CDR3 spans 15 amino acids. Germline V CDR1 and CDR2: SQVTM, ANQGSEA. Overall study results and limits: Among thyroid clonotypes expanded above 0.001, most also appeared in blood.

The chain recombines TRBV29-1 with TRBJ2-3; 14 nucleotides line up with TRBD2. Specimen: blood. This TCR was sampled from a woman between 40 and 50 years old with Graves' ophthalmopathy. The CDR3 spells CSTRTSGGPTDTQYF. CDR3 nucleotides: TGCAGCACCAGGACTAGCGGGGGGCCCACAGATACGCAGTATTTT.